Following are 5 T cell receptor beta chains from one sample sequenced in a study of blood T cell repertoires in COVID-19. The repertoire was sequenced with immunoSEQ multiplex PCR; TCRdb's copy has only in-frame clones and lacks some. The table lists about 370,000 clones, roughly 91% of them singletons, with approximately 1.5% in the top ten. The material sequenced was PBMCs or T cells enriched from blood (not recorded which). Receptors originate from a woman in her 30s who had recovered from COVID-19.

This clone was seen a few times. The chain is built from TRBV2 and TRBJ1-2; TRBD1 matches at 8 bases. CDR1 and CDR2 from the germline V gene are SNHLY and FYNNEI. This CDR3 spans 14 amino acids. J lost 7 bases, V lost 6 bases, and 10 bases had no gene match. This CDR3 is CASSPEGQGFGYTF. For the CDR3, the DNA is TGTGCCAGCAGCCCAGAAGGACAGGGTTTTGGCTACACCTTC.

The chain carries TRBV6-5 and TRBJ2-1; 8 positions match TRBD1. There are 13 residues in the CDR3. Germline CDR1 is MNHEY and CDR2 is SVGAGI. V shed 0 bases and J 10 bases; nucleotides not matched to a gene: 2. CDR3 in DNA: TGTGCCAGCAGTTACTCGAGGACAGGGGAGCAGTTCTTC. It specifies CASSYSRTGEQFF.

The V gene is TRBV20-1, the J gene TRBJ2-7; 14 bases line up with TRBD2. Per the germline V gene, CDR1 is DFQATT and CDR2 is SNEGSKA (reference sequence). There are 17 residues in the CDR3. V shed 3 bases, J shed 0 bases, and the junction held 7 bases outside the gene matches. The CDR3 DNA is TGCAGTGCTAGTGGACTAGCGGGGGGCGTAAGCTCCTACGAGCAGTACTTC. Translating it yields CSASGLAGGVSSYEQYF.

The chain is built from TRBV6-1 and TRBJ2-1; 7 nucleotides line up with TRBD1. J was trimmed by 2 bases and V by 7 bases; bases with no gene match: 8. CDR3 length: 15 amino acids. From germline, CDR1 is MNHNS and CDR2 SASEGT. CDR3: CASKTGTATYNEQFF. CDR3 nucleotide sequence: TGTGCCAGCAAAACCGGGACAGCTACCTACAATGAGCAGTTCTTC.

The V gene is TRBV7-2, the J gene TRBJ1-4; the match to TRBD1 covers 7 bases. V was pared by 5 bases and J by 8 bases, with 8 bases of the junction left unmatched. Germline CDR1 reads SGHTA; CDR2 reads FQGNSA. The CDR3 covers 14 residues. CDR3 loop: CASSPTGRGEKLFF. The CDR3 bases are TGTGCCAGCAGCCCGACAGGGAGAGGAGAAAAACTGTTTTTT.